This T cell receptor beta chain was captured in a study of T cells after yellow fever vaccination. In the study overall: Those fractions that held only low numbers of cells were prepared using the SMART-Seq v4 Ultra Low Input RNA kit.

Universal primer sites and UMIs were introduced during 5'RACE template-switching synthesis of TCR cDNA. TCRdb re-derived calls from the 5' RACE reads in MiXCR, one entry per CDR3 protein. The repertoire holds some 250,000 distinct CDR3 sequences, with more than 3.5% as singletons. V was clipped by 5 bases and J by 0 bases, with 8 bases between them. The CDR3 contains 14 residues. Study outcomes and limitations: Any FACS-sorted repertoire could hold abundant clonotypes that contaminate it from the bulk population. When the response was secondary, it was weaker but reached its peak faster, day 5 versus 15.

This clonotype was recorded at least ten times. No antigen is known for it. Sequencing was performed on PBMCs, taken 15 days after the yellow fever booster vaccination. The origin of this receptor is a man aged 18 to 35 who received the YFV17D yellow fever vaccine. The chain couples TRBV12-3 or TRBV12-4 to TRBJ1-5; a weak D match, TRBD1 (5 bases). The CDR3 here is CASSRDHSNQPQHF. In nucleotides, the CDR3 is TGTGCCAGCAGTCGGGACCATAGCAATCAGCCCCAGCATTTT.